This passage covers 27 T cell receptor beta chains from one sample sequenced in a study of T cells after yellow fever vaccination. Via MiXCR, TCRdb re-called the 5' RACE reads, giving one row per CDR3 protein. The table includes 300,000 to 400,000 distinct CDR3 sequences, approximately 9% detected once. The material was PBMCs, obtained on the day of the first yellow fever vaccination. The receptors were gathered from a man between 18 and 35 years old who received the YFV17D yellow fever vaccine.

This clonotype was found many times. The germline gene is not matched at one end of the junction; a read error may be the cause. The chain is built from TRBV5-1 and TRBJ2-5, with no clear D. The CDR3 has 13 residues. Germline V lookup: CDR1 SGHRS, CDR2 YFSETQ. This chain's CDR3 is CASSLVPQETQYF. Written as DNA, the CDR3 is TGTGCCAGCAGCTTGGTACCCCAAGAGACCCAGTACTTC.

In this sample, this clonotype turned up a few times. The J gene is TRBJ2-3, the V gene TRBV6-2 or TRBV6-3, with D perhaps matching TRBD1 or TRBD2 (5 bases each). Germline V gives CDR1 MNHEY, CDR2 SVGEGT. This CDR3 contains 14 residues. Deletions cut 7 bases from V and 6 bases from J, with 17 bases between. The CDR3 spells CASTDTGTGDTQYF. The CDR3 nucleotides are TGTGCCAGCACCGACACGGGGACCGGGGATACGCAGTATTTT.

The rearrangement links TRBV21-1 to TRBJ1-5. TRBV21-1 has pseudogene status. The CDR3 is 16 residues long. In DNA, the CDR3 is TGTGCCAGCAGCAAACGGTTGGACCATAGCAATCAGCCCCAGCATTTT. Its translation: CASSKRLDHSNQPQHF.

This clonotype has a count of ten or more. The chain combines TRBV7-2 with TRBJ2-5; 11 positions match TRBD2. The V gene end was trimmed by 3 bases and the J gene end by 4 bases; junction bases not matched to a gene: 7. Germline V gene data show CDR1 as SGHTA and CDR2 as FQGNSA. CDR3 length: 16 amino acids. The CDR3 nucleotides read TGTGCCAGCAGCTTTGTTAGCGGGGGGGCATCAGAGACCCAGTACTTC. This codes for CASSFVSGGASETQYF.

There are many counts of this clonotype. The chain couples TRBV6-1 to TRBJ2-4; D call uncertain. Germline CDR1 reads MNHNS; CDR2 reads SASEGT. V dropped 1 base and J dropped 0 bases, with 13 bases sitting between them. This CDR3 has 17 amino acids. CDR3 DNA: TGTGCCAGCAGTGAAGAATTCTGGACGCTAGCCAAAAACATTCAGTACTTC. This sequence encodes CASSEEFWTLAKNIQYF.

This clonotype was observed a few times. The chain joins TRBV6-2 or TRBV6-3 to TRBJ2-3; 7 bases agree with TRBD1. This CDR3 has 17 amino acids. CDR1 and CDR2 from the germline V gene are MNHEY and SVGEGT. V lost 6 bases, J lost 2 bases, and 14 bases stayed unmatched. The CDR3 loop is CASSPPTGTDATDTQYF. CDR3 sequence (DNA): TGTGCCAGCAGCCCTCCTACCGGGACAGATGCCACAGATACGCAGTATTTT.

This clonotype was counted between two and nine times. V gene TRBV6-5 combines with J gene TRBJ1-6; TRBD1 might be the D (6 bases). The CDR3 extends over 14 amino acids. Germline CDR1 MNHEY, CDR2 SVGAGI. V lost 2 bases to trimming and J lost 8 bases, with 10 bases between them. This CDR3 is CASSYTGRDSPLHF. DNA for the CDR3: TGTGCCAGCAGTTACACAGGGAGGGATTCACCCCTCCACTTT.

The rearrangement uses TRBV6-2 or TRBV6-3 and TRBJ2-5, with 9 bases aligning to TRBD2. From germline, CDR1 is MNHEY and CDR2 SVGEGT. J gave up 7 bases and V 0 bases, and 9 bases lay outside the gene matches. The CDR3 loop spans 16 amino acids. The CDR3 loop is CASSYSRLAVQGTQYF. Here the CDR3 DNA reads TGTGCCAGCAGTTACTCGCGACTAGCGGTTCAGGGGACCCAGTACTTC.

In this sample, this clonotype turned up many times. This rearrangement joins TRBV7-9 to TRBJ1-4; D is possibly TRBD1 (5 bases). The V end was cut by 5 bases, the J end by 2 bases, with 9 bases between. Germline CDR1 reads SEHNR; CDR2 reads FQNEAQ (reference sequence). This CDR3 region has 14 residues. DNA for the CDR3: TGTGCCAGCAGCCGGGGGAGGACTAATGAAAAACTGTTTTTT. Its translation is CASSRGRTNEKLFF.

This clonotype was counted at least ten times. CDR3 amino acids: CASSPGQLRREQYV. CDR3 in DNA: TGTGCCAGCAGCCCAGGACAGTTGAGGCGCGAGCAGTACGTC. The rearrangement uses TRBV28 and TRBJ2-7; tentative D call: TRBD1 (6 bases). The ends were cut back, 6 bases at V and 6 bases at J, with 18 bases in the middle. The germline CDR1 and CDR2 sequences are MDHEN and SYDVKM. This CDR3 region has 14 residues.

The CDR3 reads CASREKRGLGTGELFF. CDR3 nucleotides: TGTGCCAGCAGGGAAAAGCGGGGCCTGGGAACCGGGGAGCTGTTTTTT. The chain uses TRBV12-3 or TRBV12-4 and TRBJ2-2; 7 nucleotides agree with TRBD2. Trimming took 6 bases from V and 5 from J; bases not matched to a gene: 12. The CDR3 contains 16 residues.

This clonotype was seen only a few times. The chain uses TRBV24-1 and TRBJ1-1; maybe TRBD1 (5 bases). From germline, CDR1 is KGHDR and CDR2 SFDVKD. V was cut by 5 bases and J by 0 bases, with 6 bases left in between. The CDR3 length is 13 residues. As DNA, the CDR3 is TGTGCCACCAGTGGGGGGGTGAACACTGAAGCTTTCTTT. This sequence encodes CATSGGVNTEAFF.

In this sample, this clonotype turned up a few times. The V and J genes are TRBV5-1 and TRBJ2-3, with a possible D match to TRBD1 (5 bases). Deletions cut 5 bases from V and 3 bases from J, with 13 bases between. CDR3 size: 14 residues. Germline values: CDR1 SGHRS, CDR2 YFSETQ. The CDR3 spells CASSKGLQTDTQYF. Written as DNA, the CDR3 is TGCGCCAGCAGTAAGGGGCTTCAAACAGATACGCAGTATTTT.

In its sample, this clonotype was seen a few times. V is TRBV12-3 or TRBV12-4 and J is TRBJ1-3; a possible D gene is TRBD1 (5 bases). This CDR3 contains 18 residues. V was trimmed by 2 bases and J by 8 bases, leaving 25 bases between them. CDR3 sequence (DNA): TGTGCCAGCAGTTTATATTACTTTGGGGCAGGGATAGGCGACACCATATATTTT. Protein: CASSLYYFGAGIGDTIYF.

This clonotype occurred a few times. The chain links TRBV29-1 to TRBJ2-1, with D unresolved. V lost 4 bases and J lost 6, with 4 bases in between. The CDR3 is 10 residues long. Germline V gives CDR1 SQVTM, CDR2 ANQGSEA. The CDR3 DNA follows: TGCAGCGTTGTTCTCAATGAGCAGTTCTTC. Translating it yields CSVVLNEQFF.

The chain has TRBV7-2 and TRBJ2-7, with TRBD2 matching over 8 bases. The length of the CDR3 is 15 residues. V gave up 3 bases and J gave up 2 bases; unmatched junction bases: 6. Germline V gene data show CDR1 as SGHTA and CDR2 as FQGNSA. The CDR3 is CASSLSSGSAYEQYV. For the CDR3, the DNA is TGTGCCAGCAGCTTGTCTAGCGGGTCCGCCTACGAGCAGTACGTC.

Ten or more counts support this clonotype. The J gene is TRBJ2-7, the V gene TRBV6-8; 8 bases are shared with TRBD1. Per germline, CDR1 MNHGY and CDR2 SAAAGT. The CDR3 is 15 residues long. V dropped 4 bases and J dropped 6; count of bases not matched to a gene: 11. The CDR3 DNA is TGTGCCAGCAGTTTGGACAGGGCCTCCCCGCTCGAGCAGTACGTC. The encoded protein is CASSLDRASPLEQYV.

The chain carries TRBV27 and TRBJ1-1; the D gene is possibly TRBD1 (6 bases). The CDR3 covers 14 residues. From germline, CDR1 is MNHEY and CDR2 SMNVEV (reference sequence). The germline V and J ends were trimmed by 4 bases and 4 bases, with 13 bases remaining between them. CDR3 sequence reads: CASSWGARGTEAFF. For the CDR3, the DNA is TGTGCCAGCAGTTGGGGGGCGCGAGGCACTGAAGCTTTCTTT.

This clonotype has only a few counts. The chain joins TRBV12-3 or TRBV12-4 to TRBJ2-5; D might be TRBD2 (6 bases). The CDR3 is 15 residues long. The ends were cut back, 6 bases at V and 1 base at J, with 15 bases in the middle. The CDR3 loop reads CASRPNSGSQETQYF. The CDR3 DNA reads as TGTGCCAGCAGACCTAATAGCGGTTCCCAAGAGACCCAGTACTTC.

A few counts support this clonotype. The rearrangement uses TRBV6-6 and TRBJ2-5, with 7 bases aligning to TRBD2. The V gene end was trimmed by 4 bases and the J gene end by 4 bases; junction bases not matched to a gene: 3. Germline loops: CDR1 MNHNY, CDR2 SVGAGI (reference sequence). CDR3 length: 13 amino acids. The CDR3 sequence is CASSSGLGETQYF. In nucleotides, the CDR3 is TGTGCCAGCAGTTCCGGACTAGGAGAGACCCAGTACTTC.

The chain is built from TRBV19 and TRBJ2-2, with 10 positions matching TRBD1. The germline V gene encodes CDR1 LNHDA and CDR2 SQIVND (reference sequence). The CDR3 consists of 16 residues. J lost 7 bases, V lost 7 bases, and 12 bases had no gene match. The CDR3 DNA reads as TGTGCCAGTACTCCCTGGGGACAGGGGTTTGGCGGGGAGCTGTTTTTT. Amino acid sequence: CASTPWGQGFGGELFF. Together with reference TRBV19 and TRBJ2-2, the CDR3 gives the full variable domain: DGGITQSPKYLFRKEGQNVTLSCEQNLNHDAMYWYRQDPGQGLRLIYYSQIVNDFQKGDIAEGYSVSREKKESFPLTVTSAQKNPTAFYLCASTPWGQGFGGELFFGEGSRLTVL.

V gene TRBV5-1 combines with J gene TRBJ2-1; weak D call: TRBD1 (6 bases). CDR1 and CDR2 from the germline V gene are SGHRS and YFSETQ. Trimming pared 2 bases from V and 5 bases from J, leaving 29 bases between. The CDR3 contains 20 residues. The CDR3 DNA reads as TGCGCCAGCAGCTTAAAGTTGACTTACTTAAACAGGGAAGGGGACAATGAGCAGTTCTTC. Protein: CASSLKLTYLNREGDNEQFF. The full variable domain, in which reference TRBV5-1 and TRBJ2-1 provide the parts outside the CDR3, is KAGVTQTPRYLIKTRGQQVTLSCSPISGHRSVSWYQQTPGQGLQFLFEYFSETQRNKGNFPGRFSGRQFSNSRSEMNVSTLELGDSALYLCASSLKLTYLNREGDNEQFFGPGTRLTVL.

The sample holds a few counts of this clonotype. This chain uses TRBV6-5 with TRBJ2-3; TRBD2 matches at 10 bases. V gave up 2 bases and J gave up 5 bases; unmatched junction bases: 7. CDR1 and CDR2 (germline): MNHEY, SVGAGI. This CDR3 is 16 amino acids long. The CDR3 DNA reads TGTGCCAGCAGTTACCAGGCTAGCGGGGGCGAAGATACGCAGTATTTT. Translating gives CASSYQASGGEDTQYF.

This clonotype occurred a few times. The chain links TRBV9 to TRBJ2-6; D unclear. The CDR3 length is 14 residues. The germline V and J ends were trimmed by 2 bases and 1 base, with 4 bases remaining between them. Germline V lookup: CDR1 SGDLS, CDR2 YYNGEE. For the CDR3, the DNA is TGTGCCAGCAGCGTCCCTTCTGGGGCCAACGTCCTGACTTTC. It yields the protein CASSVPSGANVLTF.

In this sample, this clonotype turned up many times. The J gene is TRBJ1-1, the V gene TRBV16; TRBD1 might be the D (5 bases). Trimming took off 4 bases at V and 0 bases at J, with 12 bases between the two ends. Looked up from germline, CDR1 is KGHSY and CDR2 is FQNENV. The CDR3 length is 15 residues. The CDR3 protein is CASSPRGGVNTEAFF. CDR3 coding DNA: TGTGCCAGCAGCCCTCGGGGGGGGGTGAACACTGAAGCTTTCTTT.

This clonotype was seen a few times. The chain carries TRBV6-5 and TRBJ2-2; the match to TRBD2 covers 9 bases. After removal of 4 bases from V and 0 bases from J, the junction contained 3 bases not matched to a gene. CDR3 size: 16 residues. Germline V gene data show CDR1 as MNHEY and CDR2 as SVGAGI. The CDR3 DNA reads TGTGCCAGCAGTTTGACTAGCGGCGCGAACACCGGGGAGCTGTTTTTT. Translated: CASSLTSGANTGELFF.

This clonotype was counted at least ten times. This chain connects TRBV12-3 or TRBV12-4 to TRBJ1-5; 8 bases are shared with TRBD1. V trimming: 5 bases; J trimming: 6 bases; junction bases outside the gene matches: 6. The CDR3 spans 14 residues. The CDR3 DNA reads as TGTGCCAGCAGTAAGACAGGGGCTACTCAGCCCCAGCATTTT. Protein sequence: CASSKTGATQPQHF.